The clone carrying this T cell receptor beta chain was counted only a few times. The data were obtained in a study of blood T cell repertoires in COVID-19. Looking at the study overall: Sites across the United States, Italy and Spain contributed samples from acute and convalescent COVID-19. T cells, B-cell-depleted T cells, or PBMCs supplied cDNA or gDNA.

The length of the CDR3 is 15 residues. Germline CDR1 is LGHNA and CDR2 is YNFKEQ. Trimming cost V 0 bases and J 4 bases; bases outside gene matches: 5. Original analysis: Estimated nucleated cell counts came from reference gene primer amplification. Data came from immunoSEQ multiplex PCR; TCRdb stores just in-frame clones and leaves some out. Clonal size and the V and J genes are those of that table, whereas D and trimming came from the DNA. The sample contains hundreds of thousands of clones, 70% to 90% of which appear only once. Sequencing used PBMCs or T cells enriched from blood (not recorded which). The receptor was derived from a man aged 18 to 30 who had recovered from COVID-19. V usage is TRBV4-2 and J usage is TRBJ2-5; 7 nucleotides line up with TRBD2. This chain's CDR3 is CASSQEREAAETQYF. As DNA, the CDR3 is TGTGCCAGCAGCCAAGAACGGGAGGCGGCAGAGACCCAGTACTTC.